The TCR beta chain described here comes from a study of blood T cell repertoires in COVID-19 (dated by TCRdb to the early 2020s). About the study as a whole: Samples covering the acute and convalescent phases of COVID-19 were provided by collaborators in the United States, Italy and Spain. A de-identified subject ID, COVID-19 status, age in years and sex were almost always included in the sample metadata. A freely available public database, intended as a resource for researchers studying the immune response to SARS-CoV-2, is where the repertoires were released. The prospective study material was composed of cDNA or gDNA derived from T cells, B-cell-depleted T cells, or PBMCs. The samples were drawn from the first 160 participants of the ongoing ImmuneRACE study and from some 1,300 subjects provided by 6 global collaborators. Where available, HLA class I and class II types were taken from metadata supplied by the sample provider and were not determined by assay-based typing. Deeply sampled blood TCRbeta repertoires from subjects exposed to, actively infected with, or recovered from COVID-19 were included in the dataset.

Collaborating institutions collected whole blood in K2EDTA tubes following their own protocols. For TCRbeta analysis, collaborators shipped samples in one of three forms: frozen whole blood, isolated PBMCs, or DNA extracted from either of those sample types. Including cysteine and phenylalanine, the CDR3 has 17 amino acids. CDR3 DNA is the only sequence kept; it has 51 bases, read in frame from the first base. Here V drops 4 bases and J drops 7 bases, and the junction holds 12 bases not matched to any gene. CDR1 and CDR2 are drawn from the germline V gene: KGHSH, LQKENI. The immunoSEQ Assay, a bias-controlled multiplex PCR, was used to amplify TCRbeta CDR3 regions from genomic DNA. On the study's bioinformatics: Within the assay, amplification of reference gene primers was used to estimate how many nucleated cells each sample contained. Sequence reads were collapsed and filtered to measure the absolute abundance of every unique TCRbeta CDR3 rearrangement. For each sample, productive Simpson clonality was calculated by taking the square root of Simpson's diversity index across productive rearrangements. In TCRdb, the immuneACCESS table is reduced to in-frame sequences with V and J assigned. These tables do not hold every clone; where another copy was compared, an unresolved V gene accounts for under half, and the others remain unexplained. The V and J calls and clone size were taken over from that table, and D and trimming were inferred from the DNA. The sample table lists around 70,000 clones, approximately 90% of them with a count of one. Clones ranked in the top ten supply less than 6% of the sample.

Comments on this clone: It has no known antigen specificity. Per-base qualities were not stored, and no clone one base away is much larger.

Points the paper makes about the study in general: Clinical and demographic metadata were provided uncurated, with the amount varying by source and participant.

The sample consisted of peripheral blood. The TCR was taken from a woman in her fifties or sixties with active COVID-19. The chain is assembled from TRBV18 and TRBJ2-1; 11 junctional bases match TRBD2. For the CDR3, the sequence is CASSRQLAGDPRNEQFF. The DNA reads as follows: TGTGCCAGCTCACGACAACTAGCGGGAGACCCTCGGAATGAGCAGTTCTTC. Joined to the reference TRBV18 and TRBJ2-1 proteins, this CDR3 gives the full variable domain: NAGVMQNPRHLVRRRGQEARLRCSPMKGHSHVYWYRQLPEEGLKFMVYLQKENIIDESGMPKERFSAEFPKEGPSILRIQQVVRGDSAAYFCASSRQLAGDPRNEQFFGPGTRLTVL.